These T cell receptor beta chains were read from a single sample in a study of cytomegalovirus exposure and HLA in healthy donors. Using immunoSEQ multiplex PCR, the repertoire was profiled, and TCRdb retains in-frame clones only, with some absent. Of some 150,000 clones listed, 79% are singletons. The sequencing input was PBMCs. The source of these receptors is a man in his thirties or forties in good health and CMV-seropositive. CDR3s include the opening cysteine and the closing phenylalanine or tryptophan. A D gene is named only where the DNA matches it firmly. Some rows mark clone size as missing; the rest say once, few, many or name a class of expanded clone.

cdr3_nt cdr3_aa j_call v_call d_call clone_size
TGTGCCAGCTCACCAGAGGACATACCTAATGAAAAACTGTTTTTT CASSPEDIPNEKLFF TRBJ1-4 TRBV18 NA NA
TGTGCCAGCAGTTACCGAAGGGAGGGGGAGCCCTACACCTTC CASSYRREGEPYTF TRBJ1-2 TRBV6-6 NA NA
TGCGCCAGCAGTGATGGGCAGCTCTTCTCGGGCTACACCTTC CASSDGQLFSGYTF TRBJ1-2 TRBV10-2 NA NA
TGTGCCAGCAGTCTAAACACTGAAGCTTTCTTT CASSLNTEAFF TRBJ1-1 TRBV7-2 NA NA
TGTGCCAGCTCACCGGAAACAGGTGGTTCTAACGAGCAGTACTTC CASSPETGGSNEQYF TRBJ2-7 TRBV18 NA NA
TGTGCCAGCAGCTTGAACGACCAGGGTTATAGCAATCAGCCCCAGCATTTT CASSLNDQGYSNQPQHF TRBJ1-5 TRBV5-5 NA NA
TGCGCCAGCAGCCAAGATAGGGAGACTAGCGGGGGCCGAGCCAAAAACATTCAGTACTTC CASSQDRETSGGRAKNIQYF TRBJ2-4 TRBV4-1 TRBD2 NA
TGTGCCAGCAGCACGGGCACAGATACGCAGTATTTT CASSTGTDTQYF TRBJ2-3 TRBV28 NA few
TGTGCCAGCAGGGGGACAGGGATAAACTATGGCTACACCTTC CASRGTGINYGYTF TRBJ1-2 TRBV6-6 TRBD1 NA
TGTGCCAGCAGTGGTCAGGGACAGGGATGGGGAAACTATGGCTACACCTTC CASSGQGQGWGNYGYTF TRBJ1-2 TRBV7-9 TRBD1 NA
TGTGCCAGCAGGTCCGGACTAGCGGGGGGGCCCCAAAACAATGAGCAGTTCTTC CASRSGLAGGPQNNEQFF TRBJ2-1 TRBV27 TRBD2 NA
TGCGCCAGCAGCCCGAGGGGGACAGGGACCGGGGAGCTGTTTTTT CASSPRGTGTGELFF TRBJ2-2 TRBV4-3 TRBD1 few
TGTGCCAGCAGCCTAAGCGGGGGTATCTCCTACAATGAGCAGTTCTTC CASSLSGGISYNEQFF TRBJ2-1 TRBV7-2 TRBD2 NA
TGTGCCAGCAAACCCGGGACAGGGTTCGCTGAAGCTTTCTTT CASKPGTGFAEAFF TRBJ1-1 TRBV27 TRBD1 NA
TGTGCCAGCAGTTTAGGGACAGGGGGATTCGGCTACACCTTC CASSLGTGGFGYTF TRBJ1-2 TRBV28 TRBD1 few
TGTGCCAGCAGCGTATTGGACAGGGGAAATGAGCAGTTCTTC CASSVLDRGNEQFF TRBJ2-1 TRBV9 TRBD1 few
TGTGCTAGTGGATCGGGGGACGGCCCCTACGAGCAGTACTTC CASGSGDGPYEQYF TRBJ2-7 TRBV12-5 NA NA
TGTGCCAGCAGCTCCAACCGACTAGCGCTTCTCCCAGATACGCAGTATTTT CASSSNRLALLPDTQYF TRBJ2-3 TRBV7-3 TRBD2 NA
TGCAGCGTCCGACAGGGGGCTTCCTACGAGCAGTACTTC CSVRQGASYEQYF TRBJ2-7 TRBV29-1 TRBD1 NA
TGTGCCAGCAGCCGACTAGCGGGCACAGATACGCAGTATTTT CASSRLAGTDTQYF TRBJ2-3 TRBV11-1 TRBD2 NA
TGTGCCAGCAGCCCACCTCCGGGACAGGGTCATGAAAAACTGTTTTTT CASSPPPGQGHEKLFF TRBJ1-4 TRBV11-1 TRBD1 few
TGCAGTGCTAGCCGGGAGTTTCAGTTCTTC CSASREFQFF TRBJ2-1 TRBV20-1 NA NA
TGTGCCAGCAGCCGGGGGAGGCCCCAAGAGACCCAGTACTTC CASSRGRPQETQYF TRBJ2-5 TRBV27 NA NA